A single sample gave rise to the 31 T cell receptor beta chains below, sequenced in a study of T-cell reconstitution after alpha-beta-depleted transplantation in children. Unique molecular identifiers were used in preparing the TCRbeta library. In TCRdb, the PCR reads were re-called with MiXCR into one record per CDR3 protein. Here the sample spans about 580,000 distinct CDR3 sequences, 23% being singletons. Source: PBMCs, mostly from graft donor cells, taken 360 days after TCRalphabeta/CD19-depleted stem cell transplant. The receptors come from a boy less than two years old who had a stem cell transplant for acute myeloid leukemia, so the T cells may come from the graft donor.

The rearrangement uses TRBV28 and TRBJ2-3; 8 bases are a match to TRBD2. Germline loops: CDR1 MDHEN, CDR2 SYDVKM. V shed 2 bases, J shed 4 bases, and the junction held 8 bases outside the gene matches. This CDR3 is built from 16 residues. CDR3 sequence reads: CASSLTAGGFADTQYF. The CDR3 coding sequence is TGTGCCAGCAGTTTAACGGCGGGGGGATTCGCAGATACGCAGTATTTT. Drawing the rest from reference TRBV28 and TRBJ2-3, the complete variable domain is DVKVTQSSRYLVKRTGEKVFLECVQDMDHENMFWYRQDPGLGLRLIYFSYDVKMKEKGDIPEGYSVSREKKERFSLILESASTNQTSMYLCASSLTAGGFADTQYFGPGTRLTVL.

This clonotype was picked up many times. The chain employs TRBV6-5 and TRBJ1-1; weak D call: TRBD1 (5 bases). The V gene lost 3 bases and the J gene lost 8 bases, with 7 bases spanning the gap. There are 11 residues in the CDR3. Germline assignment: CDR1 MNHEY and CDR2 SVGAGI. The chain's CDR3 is CASSYGAEAFF. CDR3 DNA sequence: TGTGCCAGCAGTTATGGGGCCGAAGCTTTCTTT.

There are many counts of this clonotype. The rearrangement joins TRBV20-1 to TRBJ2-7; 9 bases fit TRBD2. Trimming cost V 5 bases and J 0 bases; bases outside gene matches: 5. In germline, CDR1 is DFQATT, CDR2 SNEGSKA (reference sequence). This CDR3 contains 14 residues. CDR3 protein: CSAGRLADSYEQYF. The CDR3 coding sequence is TGCAGTGCTGGGAGACTAGCGGACTCCTACGAGCAGTACTTC.

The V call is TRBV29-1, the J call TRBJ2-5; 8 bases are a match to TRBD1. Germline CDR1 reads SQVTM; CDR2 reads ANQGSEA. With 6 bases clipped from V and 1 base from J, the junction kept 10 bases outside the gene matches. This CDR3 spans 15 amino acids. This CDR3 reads CSVEGTGSLQETQYF. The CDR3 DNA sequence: TGCAGCGTCGAGGGGACAGGCTCTCTCCAAGAGACCCAGTACTTC.

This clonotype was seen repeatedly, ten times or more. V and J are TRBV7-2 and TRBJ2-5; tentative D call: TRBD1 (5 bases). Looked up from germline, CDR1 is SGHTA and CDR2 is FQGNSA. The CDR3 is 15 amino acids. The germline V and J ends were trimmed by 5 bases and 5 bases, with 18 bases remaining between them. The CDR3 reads CASSDQGRSYETQYF. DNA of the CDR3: TGTGCCAGCAGCGATCAGGGCCGCAGTTATGAGACCCAGTACTTC.

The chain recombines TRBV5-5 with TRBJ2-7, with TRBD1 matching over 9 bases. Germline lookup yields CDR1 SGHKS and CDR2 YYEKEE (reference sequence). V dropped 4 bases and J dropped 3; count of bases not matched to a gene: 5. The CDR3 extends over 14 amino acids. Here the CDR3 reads CASSLGTGNYEQYV. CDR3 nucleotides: TGTGCCAGCAGCCTGGGGACAGGGAACTACGAGCAGTACGTC.

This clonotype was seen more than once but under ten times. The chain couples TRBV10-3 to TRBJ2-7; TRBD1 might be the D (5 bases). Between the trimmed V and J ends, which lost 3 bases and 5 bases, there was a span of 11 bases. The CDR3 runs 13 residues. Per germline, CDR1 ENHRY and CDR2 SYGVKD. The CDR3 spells CAISEGQGHEQYF. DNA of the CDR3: TGTGCCATCAGTGAAGGGCAGGGCCACGAGCAGTACTTC.

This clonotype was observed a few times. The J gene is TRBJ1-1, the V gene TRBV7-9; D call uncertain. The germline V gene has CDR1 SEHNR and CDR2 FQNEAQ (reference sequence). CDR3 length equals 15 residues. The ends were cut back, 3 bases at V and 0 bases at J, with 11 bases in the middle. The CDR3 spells CASSFEPFLNTEAFF. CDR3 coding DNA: TGTGCCAGCAGCTTCGAACCGTTTTTGAACACTGAAGCTTTCTTT.

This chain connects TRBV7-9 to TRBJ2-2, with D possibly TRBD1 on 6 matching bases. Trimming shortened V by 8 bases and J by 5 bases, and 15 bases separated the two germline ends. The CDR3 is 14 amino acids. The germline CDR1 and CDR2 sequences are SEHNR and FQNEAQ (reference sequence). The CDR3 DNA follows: TGTGCCAGCGAAACCAACAGGGAGACCGGGGAGCTGTTTTTT. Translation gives CASETNRETGELFF.

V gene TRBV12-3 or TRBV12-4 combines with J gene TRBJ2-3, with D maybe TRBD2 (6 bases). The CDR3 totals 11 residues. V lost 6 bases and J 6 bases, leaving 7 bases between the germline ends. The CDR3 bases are TGTGCCAGCAGGCTAGCGGATACGCAGTATTTT. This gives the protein CASRLADTQYF.

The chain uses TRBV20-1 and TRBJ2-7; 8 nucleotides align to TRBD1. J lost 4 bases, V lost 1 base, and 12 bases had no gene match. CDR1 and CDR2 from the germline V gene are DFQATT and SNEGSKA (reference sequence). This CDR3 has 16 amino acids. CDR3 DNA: TGCAGTGCTAGAGTTCAGGGGGCCCCCCAATTTTACGAGCAGTACTTC. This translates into CSARVQGAPQFYEQYF.

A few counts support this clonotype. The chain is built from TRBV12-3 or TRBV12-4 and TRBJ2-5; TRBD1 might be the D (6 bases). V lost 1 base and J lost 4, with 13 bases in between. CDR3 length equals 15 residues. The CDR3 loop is CASSLGTVSGETQYF. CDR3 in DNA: TGTGCCAGCAGTTTAGGGACAGTTTCGGGAGAGACCCAGTACTTC.

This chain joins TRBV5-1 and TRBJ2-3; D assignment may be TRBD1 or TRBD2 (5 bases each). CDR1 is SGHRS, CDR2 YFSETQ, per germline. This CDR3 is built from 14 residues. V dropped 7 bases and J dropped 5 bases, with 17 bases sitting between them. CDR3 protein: CASGTGGRQDTQYF. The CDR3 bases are TGCGCCAGCGGTACTGGGGGAAGGCAAGATACGCAGTATTTT.

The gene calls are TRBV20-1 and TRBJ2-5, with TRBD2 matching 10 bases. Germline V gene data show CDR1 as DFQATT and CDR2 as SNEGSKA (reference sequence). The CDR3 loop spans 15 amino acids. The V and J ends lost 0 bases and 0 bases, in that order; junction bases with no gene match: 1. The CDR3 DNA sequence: TGCAGTGCTAGAGAACTAGCGGGGTACCAAGAGACCCAGTACTTC. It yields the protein CSARELAGYQETQYF.

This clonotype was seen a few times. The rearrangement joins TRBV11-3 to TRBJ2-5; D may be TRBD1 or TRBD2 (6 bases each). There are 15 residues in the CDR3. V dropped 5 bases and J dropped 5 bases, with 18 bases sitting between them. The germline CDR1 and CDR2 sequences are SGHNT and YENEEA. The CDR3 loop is CASSPRGLQGETQYF. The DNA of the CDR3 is TGTGCCAGCAGCCCACGGGGACTTCAGGGGGAGACCCAGTACTTC.

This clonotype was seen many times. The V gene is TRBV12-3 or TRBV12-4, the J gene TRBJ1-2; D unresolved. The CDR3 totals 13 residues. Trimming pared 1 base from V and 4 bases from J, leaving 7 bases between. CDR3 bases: TGTGCCAGCAGTTTAGTCTTATCCTATGGCTACACCTTC. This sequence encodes CASSLVLSYGYTF.

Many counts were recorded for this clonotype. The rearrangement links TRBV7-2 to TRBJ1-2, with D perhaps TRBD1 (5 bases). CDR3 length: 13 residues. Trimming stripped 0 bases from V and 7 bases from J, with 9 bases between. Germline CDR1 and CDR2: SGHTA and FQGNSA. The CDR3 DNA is TGTGCCAGCAGCTTAGCGGGGGTTCCTGGCTACACCTTC. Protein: CASSLAGVPGYTF.

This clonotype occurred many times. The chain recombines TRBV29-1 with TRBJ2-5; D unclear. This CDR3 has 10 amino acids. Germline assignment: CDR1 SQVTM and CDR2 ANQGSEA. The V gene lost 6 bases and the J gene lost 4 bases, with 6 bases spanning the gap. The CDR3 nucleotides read TGCAGCGTGCCGGCAGAGACCCAGTACTTC. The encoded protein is CSVPAETQYF.

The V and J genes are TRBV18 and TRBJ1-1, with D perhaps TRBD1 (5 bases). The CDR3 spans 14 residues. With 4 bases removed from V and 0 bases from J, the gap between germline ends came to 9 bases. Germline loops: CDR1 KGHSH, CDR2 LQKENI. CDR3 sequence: CASSLETVNTEAFF. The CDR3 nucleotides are TGTGCCAGCTCACTAGAGACAGTGAACACTGAAGCTTTCTTT.

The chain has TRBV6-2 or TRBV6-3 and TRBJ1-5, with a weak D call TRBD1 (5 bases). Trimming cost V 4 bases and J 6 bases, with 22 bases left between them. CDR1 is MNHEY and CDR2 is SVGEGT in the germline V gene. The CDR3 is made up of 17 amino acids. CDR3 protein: CASSFPPSGTWGQPQHF. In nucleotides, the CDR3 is TGTGCCAGCAGTTTTCCGCCTTCCGGGACCTGGGGTCAGCCCCAGCATTTT.

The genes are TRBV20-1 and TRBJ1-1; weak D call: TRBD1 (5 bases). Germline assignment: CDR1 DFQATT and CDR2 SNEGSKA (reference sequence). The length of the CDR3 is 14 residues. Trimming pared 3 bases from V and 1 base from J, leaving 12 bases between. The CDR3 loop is CSARRGSGNTEAFF. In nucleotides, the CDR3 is TGCAGTGCTAGGAGGGGAAGCGGGAACACTGAAGCTTTCTTT.

CDR3 nucleotides: TGTGCCAGCAGCGAGGGACAGGGAGTCCTCTACGAGCAGTACTTC. Its translation is CASSEGQGVLYEQYF. The J gene is TRBJ2-7, the V gene TRBV7-9; 9 bases fit TRBD1. The CDR3 has 15 amino acids. With V trimmed by 5 bases and J by 3 bases, 8 bases remained unmatched. The germline gives CDR1 SEHNR, CDR2 FQNEAQ (reference sequence).

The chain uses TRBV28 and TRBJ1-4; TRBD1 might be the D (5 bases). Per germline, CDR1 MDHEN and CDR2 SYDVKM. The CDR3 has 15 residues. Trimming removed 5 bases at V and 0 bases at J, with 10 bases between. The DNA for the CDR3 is TGTGCCAGCAGTCCAGGGAGCGCAACTAATGAAAAACTGTTTTTT. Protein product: CASSPGSATNEKLFF.

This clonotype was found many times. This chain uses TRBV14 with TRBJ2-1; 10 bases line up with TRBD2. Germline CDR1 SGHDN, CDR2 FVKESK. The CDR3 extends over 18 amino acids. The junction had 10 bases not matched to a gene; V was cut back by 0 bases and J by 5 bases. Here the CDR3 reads CASSQEGVLAGAHNEQFF. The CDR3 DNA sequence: TGTGCCAGCAGCCAAGAGGGGGTCCTAGCGGGGGCCCACAATGAGCAGTTCTTC.

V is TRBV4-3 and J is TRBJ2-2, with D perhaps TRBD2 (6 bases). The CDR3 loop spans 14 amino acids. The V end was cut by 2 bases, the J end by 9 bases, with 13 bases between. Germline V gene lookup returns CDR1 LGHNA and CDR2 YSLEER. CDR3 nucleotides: TGCGCCAGCAGCCAAAACGGAGGGAGGAGGGAGCTGTTTTTT. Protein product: CASSQNGGRRELFF.

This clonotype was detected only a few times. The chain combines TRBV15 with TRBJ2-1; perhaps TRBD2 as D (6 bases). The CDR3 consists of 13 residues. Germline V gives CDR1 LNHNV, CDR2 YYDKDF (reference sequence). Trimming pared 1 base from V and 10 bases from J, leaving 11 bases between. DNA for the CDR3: TGTGCCACCAGCAGAGGCTCTAGCGAGGAGCAGTTCTTC. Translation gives CATSRGSSEEQFF.

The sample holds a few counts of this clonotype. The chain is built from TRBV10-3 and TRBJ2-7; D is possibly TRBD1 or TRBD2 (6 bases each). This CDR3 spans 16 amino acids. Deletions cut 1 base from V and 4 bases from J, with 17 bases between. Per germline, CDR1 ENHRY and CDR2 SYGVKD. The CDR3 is CAISELVSGEVYEQYF. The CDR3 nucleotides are TGTGCCATCAGTGAGTTGGTGTCAGGGGAGGTTTACGAGCAGTACTTC.

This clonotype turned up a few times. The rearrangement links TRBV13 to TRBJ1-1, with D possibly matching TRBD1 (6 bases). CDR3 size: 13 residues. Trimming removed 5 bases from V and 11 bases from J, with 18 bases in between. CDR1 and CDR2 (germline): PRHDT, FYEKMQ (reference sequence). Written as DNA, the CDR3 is TGTGCCAGCAGCCCACGACAGGCGGCTAAGGCTTTCTTT. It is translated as CASSPRQAAKAFF.

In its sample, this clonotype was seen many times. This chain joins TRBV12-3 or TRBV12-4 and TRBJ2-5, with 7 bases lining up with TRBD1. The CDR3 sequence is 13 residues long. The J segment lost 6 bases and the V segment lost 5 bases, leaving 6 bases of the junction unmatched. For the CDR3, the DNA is TGTGCCAGCAGTAACGACAGGGTACAGACCCAGTACTTC. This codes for CASSNDRVQTQYF.

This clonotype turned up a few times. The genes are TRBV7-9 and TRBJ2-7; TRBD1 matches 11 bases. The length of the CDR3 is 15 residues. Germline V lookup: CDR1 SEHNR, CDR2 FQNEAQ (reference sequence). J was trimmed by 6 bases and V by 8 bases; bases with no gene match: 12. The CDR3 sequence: CASHLDRGHSGEQYF. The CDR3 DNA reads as TGTGCCAGCCACCTGGACAGGGGGCATTCCGGCGAGCAGTACTTC.

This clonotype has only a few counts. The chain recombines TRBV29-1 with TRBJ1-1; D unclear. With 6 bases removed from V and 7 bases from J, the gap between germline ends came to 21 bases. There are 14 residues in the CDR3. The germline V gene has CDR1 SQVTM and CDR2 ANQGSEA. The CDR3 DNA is TGCAGCGTCCGGACGTGGACCGAAGGCTTTGAAGCTTTCTTT. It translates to CSVRTWTEGFEAFF.